Below, 9 T cell receptor beta chains from the same sample are listed, as sequenced in a study of Graves' ophthalmopathy and Graves' hyperthyroidism. Scientists amplified the TCR beta CDR3 regions from RNA transcripts. The authors performed first-round RT-PCR with HTBI primers and then a second-round multiplex PCR. One entry per CDR3 protein, called by TCRdb with MiXCR from the multiplex PCR reads. In the table there are hundreds of thousands of distinct CDR3 sequences, roughly 41% of which are singletons. The sequenced sample was peripheral blood. The receptors originated from an adult man with Graves' ophthalmopathy.

The chain is built from TRBV18 and TRBJ1-5; D unresolved. The CDR3 is made up of 13 amino acids. The V end lost 5 bases, the J end lost 8 bases, and 13 bases lay between the germline ends. Germline CDR1 KGHSH, CDR2 LQKENI. The CDR3 DNA follows: TGTGCCAGCTCAGGGCGTGAAGATGAGCCCCAGCATTTT. This gives the protein CASSGREDEPQHF. The full variable domain, its missing parts supplied by reference TRBV18 and TRBJ1-5, is NAGVMQNPRHLVRRRGQEARLRCSPMKGHSHVYWYRQLPEEGLKFMVYLQKENIIDESGMPKERFSAEFPKEGPSILRIQQVVRGDSAAYFCASSGREDEPQHFGDGTRLSIL.

The genes are TRBV12-3 or TRBV12-4 and TRBJ1-5; TRBD1 matches at 8 bases. Trimming removed 5 bases from V and 7 bases from J; junction bases left unmatched: 10. The CDR3 runs to 15 residues. CDR3 region: CASSPTGVHEQPQHF. The CDR3 DNA follows: TGTGCCAGCAGTCCGACAGGGGTCCACGAGCAGCCCCAGCATTTT.

The chain has TRBV7-9 and TRBJ1-5; possibly TRBD1 for D (5 bases). In germline, CDR1 is SEHNR, CDR2 FQNEAQ (reference sequence). The CDR3 is 15 residues long. The germline V and J ends were trimmed by 6 bases and 11 bases, with 23 bases remaining between them. The CDR3 spells CASSLYRGSDLAQHF. As DNA, the CDR3 is TGTGCCAGCAGTTTATACCGGGGCTCGGATTTAGCCCAGCATTTT.

This clonotype was observed many times. This chain uses TRBV10-2 with TRBJ1-3; D ambiguous. V gave up 8 bases and J gave up 0 bases, with 11 bases separating them. The CDR3 extends over 14 amino acids. Germline V lookup: CDR1 WSHSY, CDR2 SAAADI. As DNA, the CDR3 is TGCGCCAGCCAAGACCGATACTCTGGAAACACCATATATTTT. Translation gives CASQDRYSGNTIYF.

The sample holds many counts of this clonotype. The chain links TRBV5-6 to TRBJ2-7; 8 positions match TRBD2. In germline, CDR1 is SGHDT, CDR2 YYEEEE. The ends lost 4 bases at V and 12 bases at J; junction bases unmatched: 21. This CDR3 has 16 amino acids. The CDR3 DNA follows: TGTGCCAGCAGCGCGTTCGGCGAGCGGGAGTCCCCAGATCGGTACTTC. It yields the protein CASSAFGERESPDRYF. Complete variable domain (other parts from reference TRBV5-6 and TRBJ2-7): DAGVTQSPTHLIKTRGQQVTLRCSPKSGHDTVSWYQQALGQGPQFIFQYYEEEERQRGNFPDRFSGHQFPNYSSELNVNALLLGDSALYLCASSAFGERESPDRYFGPGTRLTVT.

The rearrangement joins TRBV19 to TRBJ2-5; a weak D match, TRBD1 (7 bases). Trimming pared 1 base from V and 6 bases from J, leaving 12 bases between. Germline V CDR1 and CDR2: LNHDA, SQIVND (reference sequence). This CDR3 region has 14 residues. This CDR3 reads CASSIATGRKTQYF. CDR3 nucleotides: TGTGCCAGTAGTATAGCGACAGGGAGGAAGACCCAGTACTTC.

The V and J genes are TRBV2 and TRBJ2-5; D tentatively fits TRBD1 or TRBD2 (7 bases each). Trimming took 5 bases from V and 5 from J, leaving 21 bases between them. This CDR3 has 16 residues. Germline V gene sequence: CDR1 SNHLY, CDR2 FYNNEI. CDR3 sequence reads: CASSQGVGGKLETQYF. CDR3 DNA: TGTGCCAGCAGTCAGGGGGTGGGAGGGAAGTTGGAGACCCAGTACTTC.

The rearrangement joins TRBV7-9 to TRBJ2-7; D gene uncertain. V was cut by 5 bases and J by 3 bases, with 17 bases left in between. The V gene's germline CDR1 is SEHNR and CDR2 FQNEAQ (reference sequence). The CDR3 totals 15 residues. The CDR3 spells CASSQDRAWFYEQYF. The CDR3 coding sequence is TGTGCCAGCAGCCAAGATCGAGCCTGGTTCTACGAGCAGTACTTC.

The chain uses TRBV12-5 and TRBJ2-5, with TRBD1 matching 9 bases. The CDR3 has 14 residues. Germline lookup yields CDR1 LGHNT and CDR2 FRNRAP. CDR3 region: CASSNRQGGRPQYF. DNA of the CDR3: TGTGCCAGCAGCAATAGACAGGGGGGTAGGCCCCAGTACTTC.